The TCR beta chain under discussion was sequenced for a study of neurological immune-mediated disorders. Study conclusions and caveats: TCR-beta repertoires seemed private in all groups, with no expanded CDR3 amino acid sequences shared.

The CDR3 is 15 residues long. V shed 5 bases and J shed 1 base, with 16 bases lying between them. Germline V gene data show CDR1 as DFQATT and CDR2 as SNEGSKA (reference sequence). TCRdb called the 5' RACE reads again in MiXCR, with one record for every CDR3 protein. This sample carries 55,000 to 70,000 distinct CDR3 sequences, around a tenth of them seen once, and the ten largest clones take about 6.6%. This clonotype was counted at least ten times. The antigen remains unidentified. The sample's time point: longitudinal time-point 1 (baseline). For the unsorted libraries, 2 million PBMCs stored at -80 C served as input.

The J gene is TRBJ2-3, the V gene TRBV20-1; the D is unclear. Sequenced input: PBMCs. The source of this sequence is a male donor with HTLV-1-associated myelopathy (HAM/TSP). In DNA, the CDR3 is TGCAGTGCTGGACCCCTGGCAGGTCGCACAGATACGCAGTATTTT. This codes for CSAGPLAGRTDTQYF.